Listed below are T cell receptor beta chains from one sample, sequenced in a study of blood T cell repertoires in COVID-19. Clones were read by immunoSEQ multiplex PCR, and TCRdb kept only the in-frame ones, dropping some. This sample has 35,000 to 55,000 clones; more than 70% occur once, and the top ten carry about 13%. The sequenced sample was peripheral blood. Receptor source: a human donor in a cohort sampled during active COVID-19. The CDR3 runs from the conserved cysteine through the conserved F or W. D genes are given only for firm matches. Part of the rows lack a size; the others show once, few, many or a class for expanded clones.

v_call	d_call	clone_size	j_call	cdr3_aa	cdr3_nt
TRBV7-2	TRBD2	once	TRBJ2-7	CASSYYGTSGTYEQYF	TGTGCCAGCAGTTACTACGGGACTAGCGGGACCTACGAGCAGTACTTC
TRBV5-1	TRBD2	once	TRBJ2-5	CASSLTLAGEETQYF	TGCGCCAGCAGCCTAACCCTAGCGGGGGAAGAGACCCAGTACTTC
TRBV19	.	.	TRBJ2-2	CASTSNGLLNTGELFF	TGTGCCAGTACCTCTAACGGACTATTAAACACCGGGGAGCTGTTTTTT
TRBV5-1	.	.	TRBJ1-2	CASSRGFGYTF	TGCGCCAGCAGCCGGGGGTTTGGCTACACCTTC
TRBV9	.	few	TRBJ2-2	CASSVEGGGELFF	TGTGCCAGCAGCGTAGAGGGAGGCGGGGAGCTGTTTTTT
TRBV7-2	TRBD2	few	TRBJ2-7	CASSLDPRASGGGEQYF	TGTGCCAGCAGCTTAGATCCCCGCGCTAGCGGGGGAGGGGAGCAGTACTTC
TRBV4-2	.	.	TRBJ1-2	CASSQEQGLGYTF	TGTGCCAGCAGCCAAGAACAGGGTCTTGGCTACACCTTC
TRBV2	.	.	TRBJ2-1	CASTRTEQEQFF	TGTGCCAGCACCCGGACAGAGCAAGAGCAGTTCTTC
TRBV7-7	.	.	TRBJ2-5	CASSLPGKETQYF	TGTGCTAGCAGCTTACCGGGGAAAGAGACCCAGTACTTC
TRBV7-9	TRBD2	.	TRBJ2-3	CASSLVLAGMADTQYF	TGTGCCAGCAGCTTAGTACTAGCGGGGATGGCAGATACGCAGTATTTT
TRBV12-3/TRBV12-4	.	.	TRBJ2-7	CASSSLYEQYF	TGTGCCAGCAGTTCTCTCTACGAGCAGTACTTC
TRBV6-5	.	.	TRBJ1-2	CASSYLAGDGYTF	TGTGCCAGCAGTTATTTGGCCGGGGATGGCTACACCTTC
TRBV4-2	.	.	TRBJ1-1	CASSQDTRNTEAFF	TGTGCCAGCAGCCAAGATACAAGAAACACTGAAGCTTTCTTT
TRBV12-3/TRBV12-4	.	.	TRBJ1-3	CASSPRGDTIYF	TGTGCCAGCAGTCCCCGGGGGGACACCATATATTTT
TRBV10-3	TRBD2	.	TRBJ2-1	CAITGLAGERDEQFF	TGTGCCATCACCGGACTAGCGGGAGAACGCGATGAGCAGTTCTTC
TRBV18	.	.	TRBJ1-1	CASSPPGGRDTEAFF	TGTGCCAGCTCACCACCCGGGGGTAGGGACACTGAAGCTTTCTTT
TRBV18	TRBD1	.	TRBJ1-1	CASSRSRQGTTEAFF	TGTGCCAGCTCCCGGTCCCGACAGGGAACAACTGAAGCTTTCTTT
TRBV12-3/TRBV12-4	TRBD1	once	TRBJ1-2	CASSLLRTGGYTF	TGTGCCAGCAGTTTATTGCGGACAGGAGGCTACACCTTC
TRBV2	.	.	TRBJ2-5	CASREGEKETQYF	TGTGCCAGCAGAGAGGGGGAAAAAGAGACCCAGTACTTC
TRBV2	TRBD1	.	TRBJ2-5	CASKGQKYQETQYF	TGTGCCAGCAAGGGACAGAAGTACCAAGAGACCCAGTACTTC
TRBV29-1	.	.	TRBJ1-1	CSVSSGDTEAFF	TGCAGCGTGTCCTCGGGGGACACTGAAGCTTTCTTT
TRBV10-1	TRBD2	.	TRBJ2-7	CASSDGTSGGVDYEQYF	TGCGCCAGCAGTGACGGGACTAGCGGGGGGGTTGACTACGAGCAGTACTTC
TRBV7-8	.	.	TRBJ2-7	CASSLWAQSNYEQYF	TGTGCCAGCAGCCTTTGGGCACAGTCGAATTACGAGCAGTACTTC
TRBV7-2	.	.	TRBJ1-5	CASSFTGSSNQPQHF	TGTGCCAGCAGCTTTACAGGTTCTAGCAATCAGCCCCAGCATTTT
TRBV6-5	TRBD1	.	TRBJ1-1	CASSDTGGETEAFF	TGTGCCAGCAGCGATACAGGGGGCGAGACTGAAGCTTTCTTT
TRBV7-2	.	.	TRBJ1-1	CASSLDSTEAFF	TGTGCCAGCAGCTTAGACAGCACTGAAGCTTTCTTT
TRBV24-1	TRBD2	.	TRBJ2-2	CATSRGGIDTGELFF	TGTGCCACCAGTCGGGGGGGCATCGACACCGGGGAGCTGTTTTTT
TRBV7-9	.	.	TRBJ1-4	CASSRSRGAREKLFF	TGTGCCAGCAGCCGATCTCGGGGGGCGCGCGAAAAACTGTTTTTT
TRBV19	TRBD1	few	TRBJ1-2	CASSATSRDSAMGGYTF	TGTGCCAGTAGTGCGACAAGCCGGGACAGCGCCATGGGTGGCTACACCTTC
TRBV21-1	.	.	TRBJ1-4	CASSGPGTGGEKLFF	TGTGCCAGCAGCGGTCCCGGGACAGGCGGAGAAAAACTGTTTTTT
TRBV30	TRBD1	few	TRBJ2-7	CAWIRAGGYEQYF	TGTGCCTGGATCCGGGCAGGGGGCTACGAGCAGTACTTC
TRBV19	TRBD2	.	TRBJ2-5	CASRILAGGSETQYF	TGTGCCAGTAGAATTCTAGCGGGGGGATCAGAGACCCAGTACTTC
TRBV29-1	.	.	TRBJ1-2	CSVWGRGENYGYTF	TGCAGCGTTTGGGGGCGGGGGGAGAACTATGGCTACACCTTC
TRBV18	TRBD1	.	TRBJ1-1	CASSEGQGNTEAFF	TGTGCCAGCTCCGAGGGACAGGGGAACACTGAAGCTTTCTTT
TRBV5-4	.	few	TRBJ1-3	CASSLDGNSGNTIYF	TGTGCCAGCAGCTTGGACGGGAACTCTGGAAACACCATATATTTT
TRBV5-1	.	.	TRBJ1-4	CASSLASSRRGEKLFF	TGCGCCAGCAGCTTGGCCTCCAGCAGGCGGGGTGAAAAACTGTTTTTT
TRBV18	.	.	TRBJ1-2	CASSTQEETYGYTF	TGTGCCAGCTCTACCCAGGAGGAGACCTATGGCTACACCTTC
TRBV7-9	TRBD1	.	TRBJ2-6	CASNSGTGVRGANVLTF	TGTGCCAGCAACAGCGGGACAGGGGTGAGGGGGGCCAACGTCCTGACTTTC
TRBV11-1	.	.	TRBJ2-7	CASSLGGGSPREQYF	TGTGCCAGCAGCTTAGGCGGCGGGTCCCCTCGGGAGCAGTACTTC